This TCR beta chain is from a study of blood T cell repertoires in COVID-19. Whole-study context: There were acute and convalescent COVID-19 samples, and they came from the United States, Italy and Spain.

With V trimmed by 6 bases and J by 0 bases, 13 bases remained unmatched. This CDR3 has 19 residues. In germline, CDR1 is MNHNY, CDR2 SVGAGI (reference sequence). Cohort placement rested on clinical history that participants reported themselves. Participants classified as exposed had met a COVID-19 case within 2 weeks before study entry. Libraries were prepared by immunoSEQ multiplex PCR; TCRdb keeps only in-frame clonotypes and omits some of them. The data show a few hundred thousand clones, 89% seen once. The specimen was PBMCs or T cells enriched from blood (not recorded which). The sequence was obtained from a woman in her forties or fifties who had been exposed to COVID-19. This chain uses TRBV6-6 with TRBJ1-6, with TRBD1 identical over 8 bases. The CDR3 region has the DNA TGTGCCAGCAGCTACACGCGACCACAGGGGGGCTCCTATAATTCACCCCTCCACTTT. Translating it yields CASSYTRPQGGSYNSPLHF.